This T cell receptor (beta chain) was sequenced for a study of blood T cells in healthy people across ages. General observations from the study: Compared with aged donors, long-lived donors showed fewer expanded clones, suggesting selection.

The CDR3 loop spans 17 amino acids. Germline loops: CDR1 MNHEY, CDR2 SMNVEV (reference sequence). V gave up 1 base and J gave up 5 bases; unmatched junction bases: 8. As to this clonotype: Its antigen is unknown.

Ten milliliters of peripheral blood were drawn from each donor. A second PCR of about 6 to 12 cycles used a sample-barcoded 5' primer and a J-beta primer mix. TCRdb fed the 5' RACE reads into MiXCR, producing one record per CDR3 protein. Of 1 million to 1.2 million distinct CDR3 sequences detected, approximately 38% appear once; the ten largest clones hold 10% to 15%. Sequenced input: blood. The TCR was taken from a man between 18 and 29 years old in good health. The chain joins TRBV27 to TRBJ1-4; 9 nucleotides line up with TRBD1. For the CDR3, the DNA is TGTGCCAGCAGTTTATTACGGACAGGGGCCGCAAATGAAAAACTGTTTTTT. Encoded protein: CASSLLRTGAANEKLFF.